The clone carrying this T cell receptor beta chain was detected a few times. The CDR3 is 15 residues long. Germline values: CDR1 MNHNS, CDR2 SASEGT. With 6 bases clipped from V and 6 bases from J, the junction kept 7 bases outside the gene matches. The sample originates from a study of response to subunit inactivated influenza vaccine. TCRdb passed the RT-PCR reads through MiXCR, listing each CDR3 protein once. Of roughly 650,000 distinct CDR3 sequences listed, roughly 14% are singletons. This material consisted of PBMCs from blood, taken 11 to 12 days after vaccination. The chain is built from TRBV6-1 and TRBJ2-2; 10 bases are a match to TRBD1. This sequence was found in a man aged 50-60 years who received an inactivated influenza vaccine. The CDR3: CASRTGTGAPGELFF. Written as DNA, the CDR3 is TGTGCCAGCAGAACCGGGACAGGGGCTCCCGGGGAGCTGTTTTTT.